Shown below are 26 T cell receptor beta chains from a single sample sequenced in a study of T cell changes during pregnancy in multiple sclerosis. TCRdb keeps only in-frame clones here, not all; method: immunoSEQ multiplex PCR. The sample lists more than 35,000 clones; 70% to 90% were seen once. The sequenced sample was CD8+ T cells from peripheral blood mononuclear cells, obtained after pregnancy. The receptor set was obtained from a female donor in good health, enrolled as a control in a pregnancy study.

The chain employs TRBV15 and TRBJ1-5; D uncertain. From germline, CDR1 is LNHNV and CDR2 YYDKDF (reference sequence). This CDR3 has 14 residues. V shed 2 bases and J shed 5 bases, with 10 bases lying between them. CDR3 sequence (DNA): TGTGCCACCAGCAGAATAGGTGACTATCAGCCCCAGCATTTT. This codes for CATSRIGDYQPQHF.

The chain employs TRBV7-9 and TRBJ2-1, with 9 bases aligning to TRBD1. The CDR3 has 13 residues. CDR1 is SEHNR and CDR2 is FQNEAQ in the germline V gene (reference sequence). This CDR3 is CANGDRAYNEQFF. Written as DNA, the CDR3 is TGTGCTAATGGGGACAGGGCTTACAATGAGCAGTTCTTC.

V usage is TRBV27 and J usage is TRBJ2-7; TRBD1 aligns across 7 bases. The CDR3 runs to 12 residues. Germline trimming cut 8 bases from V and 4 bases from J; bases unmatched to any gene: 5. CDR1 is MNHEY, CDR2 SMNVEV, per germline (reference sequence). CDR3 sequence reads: CASGDSLYEQYF. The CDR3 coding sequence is TGTGCCAGCGGGGACAGTCTATACGAGCAGTACTTC.

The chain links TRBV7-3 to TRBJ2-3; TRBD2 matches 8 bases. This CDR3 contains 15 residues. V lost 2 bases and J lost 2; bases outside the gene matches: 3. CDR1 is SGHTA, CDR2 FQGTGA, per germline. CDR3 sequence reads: CASSLAGGPTDTQYF. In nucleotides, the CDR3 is TGTGCCAGCAGCTTAGCGGGGGGACCCACAGATACGCAGTATTTT.

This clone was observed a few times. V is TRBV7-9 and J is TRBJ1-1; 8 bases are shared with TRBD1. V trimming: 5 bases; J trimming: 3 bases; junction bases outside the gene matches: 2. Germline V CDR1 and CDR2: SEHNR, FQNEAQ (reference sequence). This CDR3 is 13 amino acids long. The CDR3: CASSQTGDTEAFF. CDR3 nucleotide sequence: TGTGCCAGCAGCCAGACAGGGGACACTGAAGCTTTCTTT.

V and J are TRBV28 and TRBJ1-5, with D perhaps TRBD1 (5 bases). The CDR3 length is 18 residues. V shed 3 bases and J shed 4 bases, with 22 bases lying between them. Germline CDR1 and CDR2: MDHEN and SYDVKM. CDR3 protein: CASSFPPEGDSPNQPQHF. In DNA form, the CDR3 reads TGTGCCAGCAGTTTCCCCCCCGAAGGGGATTCCCCAAATCAGCCCCAGCATTTT.

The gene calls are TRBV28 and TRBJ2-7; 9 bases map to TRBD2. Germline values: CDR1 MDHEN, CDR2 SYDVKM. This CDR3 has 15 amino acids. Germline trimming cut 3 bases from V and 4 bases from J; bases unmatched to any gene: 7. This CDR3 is CASSFTAGGRYEQYF. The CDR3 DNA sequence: TGTGCCAGCAGTTTTACAGCGGGGGGCCGGTACGAGCAGTACTTC.

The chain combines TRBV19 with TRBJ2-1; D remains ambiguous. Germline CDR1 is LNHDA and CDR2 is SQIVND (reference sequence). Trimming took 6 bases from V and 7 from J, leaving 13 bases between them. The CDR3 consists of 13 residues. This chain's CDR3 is CASSHDLENEQFF. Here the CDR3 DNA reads TGTGCCAGTAGCCATGACCTAGAGAATGAGCAGTTCTTC. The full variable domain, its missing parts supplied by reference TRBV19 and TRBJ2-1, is DGGITQSPKYLFRKEGQNVTLSCEQNLNHDAMYWYRQDPGQGLRLIYYSQIVNDFQKGDIAEGYSVSREKKESFPLTVTSAQKNPTAFYLCASSHDLENEQFFGPGTRLTVL.

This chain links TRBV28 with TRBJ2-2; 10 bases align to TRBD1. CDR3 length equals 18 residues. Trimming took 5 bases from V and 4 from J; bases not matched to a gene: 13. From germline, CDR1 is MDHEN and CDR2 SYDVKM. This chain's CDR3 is CASSTTGTGAASTGELFF. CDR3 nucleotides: TGTGCCAGCAGTACCACGGGGACAGGGGCCGCGAGCACCGGGGAGCTGTTTTTT. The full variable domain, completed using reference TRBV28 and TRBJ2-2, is DVKVTQSSRYLVKRTGEKVFLECVQDMDHENMFWYRQDPGLGLRLIYFSYDVKMKEKGDIPEGYSVSREKKERFSLILESASTNQTSMYLCASSTTGTGAASTGELFFGEGSRLTVL.

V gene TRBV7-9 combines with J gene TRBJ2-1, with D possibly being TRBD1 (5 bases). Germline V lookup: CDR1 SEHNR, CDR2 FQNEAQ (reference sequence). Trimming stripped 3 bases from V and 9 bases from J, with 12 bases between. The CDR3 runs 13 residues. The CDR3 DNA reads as TGTGCCAGCAGCTTGCAGGGTGGAGTTGAGCAGTTCTTC. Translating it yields CASSLQGGVEQFF.

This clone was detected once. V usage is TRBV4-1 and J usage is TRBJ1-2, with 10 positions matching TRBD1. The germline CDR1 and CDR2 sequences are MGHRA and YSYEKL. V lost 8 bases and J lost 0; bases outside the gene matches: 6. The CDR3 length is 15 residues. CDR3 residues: CASSFDRGPNYGYTF. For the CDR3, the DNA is TGCGCCAGCTCATTCGACAGGGGGCCTAACTATGGCTACACCTTC.

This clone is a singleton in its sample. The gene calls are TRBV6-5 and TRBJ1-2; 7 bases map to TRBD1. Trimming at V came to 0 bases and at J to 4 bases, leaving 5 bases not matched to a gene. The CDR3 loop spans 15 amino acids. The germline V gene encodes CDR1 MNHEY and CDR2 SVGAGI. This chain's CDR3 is CASSYSIQGLYGYTF. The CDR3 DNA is TGTGCCAGCAGTTACTCGATACAGGGGCTCTATGGCTACACCTTC.

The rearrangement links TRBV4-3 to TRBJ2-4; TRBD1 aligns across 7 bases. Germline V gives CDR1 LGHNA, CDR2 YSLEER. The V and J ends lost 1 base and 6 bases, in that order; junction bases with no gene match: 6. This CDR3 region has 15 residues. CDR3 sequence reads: CASSQGRDSPNIQYF. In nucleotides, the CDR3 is TGCGCCAGCAGCCAAGGTAGGGACAGTCCAAACATTCAGTACTTC.

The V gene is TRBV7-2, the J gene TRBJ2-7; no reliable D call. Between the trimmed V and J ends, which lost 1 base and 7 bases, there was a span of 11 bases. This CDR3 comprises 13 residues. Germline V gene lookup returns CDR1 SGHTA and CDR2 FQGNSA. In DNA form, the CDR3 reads TGTGCCAGCAGCTTAGGGTCTTACAAGGAGCAGTACTTC. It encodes CASSLGSYKEQYF.

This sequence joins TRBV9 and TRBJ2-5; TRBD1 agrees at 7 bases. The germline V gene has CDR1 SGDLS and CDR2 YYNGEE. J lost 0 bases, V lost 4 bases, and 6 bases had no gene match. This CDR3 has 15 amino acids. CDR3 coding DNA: TGTGCCAGCAGCCCTGAGGGGGCCAACCAAGAGACCCAGTACTTC. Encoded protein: CASSPEGANQETQYF.

The CDR3 is CASSPGQGYGNTIYF. The CDR3 DNA is TGTGCCAGCAGCCCCGGACAGGGGTACGGAAACACCATATATTTT. The V gene is TRBV7-3, the J gene TRBJ1-3, with 9 bases that match TRBD1. The length of the CDR3 is 15 residues. Germline V gene sequence: CDR1 SGHTA, CDR2 FQGTGA. The ends lost 5 bases at V and 4 bases at J; junction bases unmatched: 6.

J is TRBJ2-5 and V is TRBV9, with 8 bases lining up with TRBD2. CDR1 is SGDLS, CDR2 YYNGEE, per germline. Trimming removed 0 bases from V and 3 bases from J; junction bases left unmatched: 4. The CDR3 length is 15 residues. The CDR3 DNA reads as TGTGCCAGCAGCGTAGAGACTAGCGAGGAAGAGACCCAGTACTTC. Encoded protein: CASSVETSEEETQYF.

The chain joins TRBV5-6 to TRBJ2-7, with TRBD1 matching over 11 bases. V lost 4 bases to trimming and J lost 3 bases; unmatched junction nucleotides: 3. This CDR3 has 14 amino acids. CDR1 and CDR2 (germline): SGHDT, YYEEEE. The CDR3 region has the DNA TGTGCCAGCAGCCACGGGACAGGGGGCTACGAGCAGTACTTC. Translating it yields CASSHGTGGYEQYF.

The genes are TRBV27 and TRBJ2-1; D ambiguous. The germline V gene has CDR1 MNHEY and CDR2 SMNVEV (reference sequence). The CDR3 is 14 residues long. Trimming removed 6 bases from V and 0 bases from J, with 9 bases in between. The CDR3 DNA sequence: TGTGCCAGCAGCTTTGATAGCTCCTACAATGAGCAGTTCTTC. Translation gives CASSFDSSYNEQFF.

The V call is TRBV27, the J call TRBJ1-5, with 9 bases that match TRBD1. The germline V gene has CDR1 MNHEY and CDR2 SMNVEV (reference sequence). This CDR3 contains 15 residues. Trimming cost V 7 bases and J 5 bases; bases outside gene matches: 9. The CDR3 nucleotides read TGTGCCAGCAAACGCGACAGGGGGTCTGATCAGCCCCAGCATTTT. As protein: CASKRDRGSDQPQHF.

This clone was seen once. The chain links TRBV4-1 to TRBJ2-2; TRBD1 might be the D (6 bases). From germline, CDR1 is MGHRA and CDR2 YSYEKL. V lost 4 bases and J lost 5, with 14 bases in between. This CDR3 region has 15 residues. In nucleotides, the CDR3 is TGCGCCAGCAGCCCCCTGGCAGGGGAGACCGGGGAGCTGTTTTTT. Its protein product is CASSPLAGETGELFF.

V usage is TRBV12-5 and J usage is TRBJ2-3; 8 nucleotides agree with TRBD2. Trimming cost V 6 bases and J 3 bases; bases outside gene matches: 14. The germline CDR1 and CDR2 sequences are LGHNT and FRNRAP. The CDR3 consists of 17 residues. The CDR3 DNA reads TGTGCTAGTGGCTCAGGCTCGGGGGGGAAGGTAACAGATACGCAGTATTTT. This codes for CASGSGSGGKVTDTQYF.

This CDR3 is CASSLEPTGTYGYTF. Written as DNA, the CDR3 is TGTGCCAGCAGCTTAGAGCCCACAGGGACCTATGGCTACACCTTC. V usage is TRBV11-2 and J usage is TRBJ1-2, with D possibly TRBD1 on 6 matching bases. The CDR3 covers 15 residues. V was shortened by 0 bases and J by 4 bases, with 12 bases between the two germline ends. Germline assignment: CDR1 SGHAT and CDR2 FQNNGV.

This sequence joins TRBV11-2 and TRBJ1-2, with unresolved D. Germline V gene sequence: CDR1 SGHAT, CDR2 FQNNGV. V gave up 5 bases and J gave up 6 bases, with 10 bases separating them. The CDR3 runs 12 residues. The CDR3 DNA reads TGTGCCAGCAGCGAAACAGAAAATGGCTACACCTTC. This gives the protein CASSETENGYTF.

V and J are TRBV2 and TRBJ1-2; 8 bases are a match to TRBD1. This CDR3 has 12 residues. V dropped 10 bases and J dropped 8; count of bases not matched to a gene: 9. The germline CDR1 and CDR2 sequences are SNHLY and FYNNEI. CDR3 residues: CATQDRVDGYTF. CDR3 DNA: TGTGCCACCCAGGACAGGGTTGACGGCTACACCTTC.

CDR3 bases: TGTGCCAGCAGCTTCGGGGTCACAGATACGCAGTATTTT. This translates into CASSFGVTDTQYF. The chain combines TRBV7-3 with TRBJ2-3; possibly TRBD2 for D (5 bases). V lost 3 bases and J 2 bases, leaving 6 bases between the germline ends. CDR3 length equals 13 residues. Per the germline V gene, CDR1 is SGHTA and CDR2 is FQGTGA.